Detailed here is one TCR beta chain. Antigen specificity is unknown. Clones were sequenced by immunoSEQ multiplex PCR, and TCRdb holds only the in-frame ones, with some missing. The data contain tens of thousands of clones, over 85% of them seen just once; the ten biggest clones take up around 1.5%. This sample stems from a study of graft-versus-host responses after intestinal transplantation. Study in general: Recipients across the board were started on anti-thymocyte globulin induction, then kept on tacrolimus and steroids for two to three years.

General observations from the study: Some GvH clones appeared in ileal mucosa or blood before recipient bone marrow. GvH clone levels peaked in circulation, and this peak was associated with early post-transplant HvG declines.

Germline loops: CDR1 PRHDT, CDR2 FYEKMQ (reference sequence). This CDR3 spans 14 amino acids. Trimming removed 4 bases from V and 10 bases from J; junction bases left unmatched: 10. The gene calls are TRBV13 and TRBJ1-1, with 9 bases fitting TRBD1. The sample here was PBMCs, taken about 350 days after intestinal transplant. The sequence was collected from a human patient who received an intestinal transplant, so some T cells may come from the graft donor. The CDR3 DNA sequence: TGTGCCAGCAGCTCAGCCGGGACAGGGTTGGGAGCTTTCTTT. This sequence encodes CASSSAGTGLGAFF.